The clone carrying this T cell receptor (beta chain) was picked up a small number of times. The data were obtained in a study of T cell changes during pregnancy in multiple sclerosis. Produced via immunoSEQ multiplex PCR; TCRdb's table is partial and in-frame only. The sample has about 57,000 clones; around 89% are singletons. This CDR3 has 13 amino acids. Germline CDR1 reads WNHNN; CDR2 reads SYGVQD (reference sequence). V was cut by 5 bases and J by 8 bases, with 10 bases left in between. The clonotype comes from a female donor with multiple sclerosis, enrolled in a pregnancy study. The genes are TRBV10-1 and TRBJ1-6, with D hard to call. The source material was peripheral blood, sampled after pregnancy. CDR3 protein: CASSLTRYSPLHF. In DNA form, the CDR3 reads TGCGCCAGCAGTTTAACCCGGTATTCACCCCTCCACTTT.